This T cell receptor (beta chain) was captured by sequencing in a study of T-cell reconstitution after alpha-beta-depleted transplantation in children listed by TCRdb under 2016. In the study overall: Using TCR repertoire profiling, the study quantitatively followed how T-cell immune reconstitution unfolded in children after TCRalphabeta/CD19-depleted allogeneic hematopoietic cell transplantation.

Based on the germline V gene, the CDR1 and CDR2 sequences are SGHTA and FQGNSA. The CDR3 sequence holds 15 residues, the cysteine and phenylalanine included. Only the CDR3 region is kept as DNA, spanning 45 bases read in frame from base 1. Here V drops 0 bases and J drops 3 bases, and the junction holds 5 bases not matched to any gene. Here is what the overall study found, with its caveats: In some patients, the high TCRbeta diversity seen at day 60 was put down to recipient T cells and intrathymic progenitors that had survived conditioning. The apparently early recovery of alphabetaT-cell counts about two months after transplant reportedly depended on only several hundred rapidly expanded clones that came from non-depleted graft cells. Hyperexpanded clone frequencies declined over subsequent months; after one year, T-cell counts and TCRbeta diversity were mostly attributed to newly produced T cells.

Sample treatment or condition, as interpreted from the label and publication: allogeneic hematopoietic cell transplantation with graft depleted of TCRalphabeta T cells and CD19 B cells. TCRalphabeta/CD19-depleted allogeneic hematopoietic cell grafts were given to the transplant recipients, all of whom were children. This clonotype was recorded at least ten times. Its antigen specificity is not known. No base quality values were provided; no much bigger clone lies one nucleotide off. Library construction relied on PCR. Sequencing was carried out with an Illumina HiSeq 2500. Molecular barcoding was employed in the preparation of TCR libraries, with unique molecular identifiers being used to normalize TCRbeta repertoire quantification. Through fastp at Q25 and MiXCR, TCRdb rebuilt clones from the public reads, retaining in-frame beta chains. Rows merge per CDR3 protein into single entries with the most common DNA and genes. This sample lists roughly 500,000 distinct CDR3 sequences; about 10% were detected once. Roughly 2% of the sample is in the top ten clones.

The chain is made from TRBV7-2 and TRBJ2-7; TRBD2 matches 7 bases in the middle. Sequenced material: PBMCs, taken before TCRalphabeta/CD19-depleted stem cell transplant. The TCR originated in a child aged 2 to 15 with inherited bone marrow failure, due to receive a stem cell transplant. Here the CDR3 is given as CASSLAGGSDYEQYF. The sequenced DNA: TGTGCCAGCAGCTTAGCGGGGGGGAGTGACTACGAGCAGTACTTC.